This is a list of T cell receptor beta chains from one sample in a study of T cell repertoires in cytomegalovirus infection. TCRdb used MiXCR to reprocess the reads, holding one entry per CDR3 protein. The table has almost 550,000 distinct CDR3 sequences, approximately 16% seen once; the top ten hold more than 20%. Sequences were obtained from CD8+ T cells from PBMCs. Receptors were obtained from a human donor in good health (CMV status not recorded). Some clones in this sample may be carry-over from other donors' samples. CDR3s leave out the opening cysteine and the closing phenylalanine or tryptophan.

TRBJ2-7 TRBV5-4 ASSPKRGPPYEQY
TRBJ2-5 TRBV2 ASTGGPETQY
TRBJ2-7 TRBV6-1 ASSEGLRDRSYEQY
TRBJ2-5 TRBV9 ASSVSGGDGETQY
TRBJ1-1 TRBV7-9 ASSNAGTGSTNTEAF
TRBJ2-1 TRBV11-3 ASRGREGRFIGFSMQQF
TRBJ1-1 TRBV15 ATSRVQGGTEAF
TRBJ1-1 TRBV27 ASSSGGNTEAF
TRBJ2-7 TRBV20-1 SAAGTHTYEQY
TRBJ2-2 TRBV6-5 ASSYSGGRSTGELF
TRBJ2-3 TRBV7-9 ATLAGGPDTQY
TRBJ2-1 TRBV7-4 ASSLRDRASLNEQF
TRBJ2-7 TRBV27 ASSARGSEQY
TRBJ2-3 TRBV20-1 SARERVKMEYTQY
TRBJ2-2 TRBV28 ASSSPLEGDTGELF
TRBJ1-2 TRBV7-2 ASSPRTVKYGYT
TRBJ1-1 TRBV7-9 ASSPLSRPNTEAF
TRBJ2-7 TRBV6-1 ASSDGPNWSEQY
TRBJ2-7 TRBV27 ASSLMAAYSHEQY
TRBJ2-5 TRBV19 ASSIEHLQETQY
TRBJ1-1 TRBV19 ASSMTLRSFMNTEAF
TRBJ2-5 TRBV15 ATSRYTVETQY
TRBJ1-3 TRBV14 ASSHRYSRGNTIY
TRBJ2-5 TRBV23-1 ASTHLLIAGRIQETQY
TRBJ1-1 TRBV7-2 ASMRATEAF
TRBJ2-2 TRBV7-9 ASSPKLAGAAGELF
TRBJ1-1 TRBV19 ASSTVGQGANDEAF
TRBJ1-4 TRBV15 ATSRDMGAAEKLF
TRBJ2-7 TRBV27 ASSLSGGLAGEYEQY
TRBJ1-3 TRBV3-1 ASSQDEGAQATIY
TRBJ2-2 TRBV7-6 ASSPGRPGGELF
TRBJ2-1 TRBV4-1 ASSPTRAGGPGSYNEQF
TRBJ2-7 TRBV6-1 ASSSDLGHGEQY
TRBJ2-5 TRBV12-3/TRBV12-4 ASSKVAGNQETQY
TRBJ1-6 TRBV7-8 ASSLSWNREESPLH
TRBJ1-2 TRBV7-9 ASRARTELNGYT
TRBJ2-7 TRBV2 ATEAGPYEQY